This T cell receptor beta chain emerged from a study of blood T cell repertoires in COVID-19. Generated by immunoSEQ multiplex PCR, the TCRdb table keeps only in-frame clones and is missing some. The profile shows about 260,000 clones, 87% of them singletons. This sequence was found in a woman aged 50 to 60 who had recovered from COVID-19. The sample comprised peripheral blood.

The CDR3: CASSLSRGAYNEQFF. CDR3 bases: TGTGCCAGCAGCTTATCGCGGGGAGCCTACAATGAGCAGTTCTTC. V and J are TRBV7-6 and TRBJ2-1, with a weak D call TRBD2 (6 bases). Germline CDR1 SGHVS, CDR2 FNYEAQ. The CDR3 contains 15 residues. Trimming took 2 bases from V and 2 from J, leaving 10 bases between them.